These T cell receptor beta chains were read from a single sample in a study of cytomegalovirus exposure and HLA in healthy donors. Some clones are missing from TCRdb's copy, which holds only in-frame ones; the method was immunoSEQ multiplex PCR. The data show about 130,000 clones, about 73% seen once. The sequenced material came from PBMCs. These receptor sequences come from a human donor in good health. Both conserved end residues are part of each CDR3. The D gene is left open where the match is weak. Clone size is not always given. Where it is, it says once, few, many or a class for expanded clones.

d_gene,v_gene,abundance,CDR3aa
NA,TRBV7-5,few,CVRSSRVGEQYF
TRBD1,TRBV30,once,CAWSRQGIQPQHF
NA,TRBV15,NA,CATSRATGGRLNEQYF
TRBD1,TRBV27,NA,CASSPRGTSQGAGNTIYF
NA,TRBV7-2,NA,CASSQFVAGNTEAFF
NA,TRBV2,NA,CASSGNSPAYGYTF
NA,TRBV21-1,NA,CASSKGADRDRGIYSPLHF
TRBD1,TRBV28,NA,CASGRQGANYGYTF
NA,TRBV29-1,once,CSVLTGGEQYF
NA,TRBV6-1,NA,CASNEVVGSYEQYF
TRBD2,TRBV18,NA,CASSPRGSGPANEQFF
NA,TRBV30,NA,CAWSITGNTGELFF
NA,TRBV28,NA,CASSLREWPQHF
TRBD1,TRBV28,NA,CATRTGGGGYGYTF
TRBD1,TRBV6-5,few,CASSYYRGNTEAFF
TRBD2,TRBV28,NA,CASSSLTSSGSSYNEQFF
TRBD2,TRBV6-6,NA,CASSPKTSGARETQYF
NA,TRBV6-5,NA,CASTGEGEDADTQYF
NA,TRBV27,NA,CASSFGGSPFYEQYF
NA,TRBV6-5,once,CASSYSEGVLEKLFF
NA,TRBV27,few,CASSPSSGGFLEAFF
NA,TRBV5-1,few,CASSPTPGGDVSTEAFF
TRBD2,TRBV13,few,CASDRGGLGTDTQYF
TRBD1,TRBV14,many,CASSWGQGAGNEQFF
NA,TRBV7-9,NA,CASSLVRQSYNEQFF
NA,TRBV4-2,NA,CASSQDFRDTYEQYF
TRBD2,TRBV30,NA,CAWSGLAYTGELFF
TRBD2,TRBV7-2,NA,CASSLAGLARHEQFF
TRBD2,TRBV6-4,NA,CASSAGLAGVADTQYF
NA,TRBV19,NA,CASSIGSGAYEQYF
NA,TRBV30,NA,CAWRGNVQQYF
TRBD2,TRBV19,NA,CASSLAGVSSYEQYF
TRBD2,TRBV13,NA,CASSLRTSGGYEQYF
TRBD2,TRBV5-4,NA,CAFETPGGAAEQYF
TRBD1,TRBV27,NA,CASRGQGPNQPQHF
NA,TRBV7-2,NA,CASSLAGAGGYNEQFF
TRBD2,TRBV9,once,CASSVGTSGVGELFF
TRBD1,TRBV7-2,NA,CASSLWGQRTDTQYF
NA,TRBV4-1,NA,CASSGTQLGEQFF
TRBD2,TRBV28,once,CASSTPGGAKLGEQYF
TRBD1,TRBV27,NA,CVSSPPLTGPTGELFF
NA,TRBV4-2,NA,CASSQDLVETGTQYF
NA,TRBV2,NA,CASSAGLPGNTIYF
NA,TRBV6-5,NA,CASKSGGYGYTF
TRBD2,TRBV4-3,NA,CASSQVSGGGYNEQFF
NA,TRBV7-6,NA,CASSLLLDYTGELFF
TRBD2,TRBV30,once,CAWRTRGTSAGTDTQYF
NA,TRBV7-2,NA,CVSSLEADYTDTQYF
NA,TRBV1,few,CTSSQRGTYEQYF
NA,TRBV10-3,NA,CAISGTGNTIYF
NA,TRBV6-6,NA,CASSYYREPYNSPLHF
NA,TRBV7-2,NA,CASSLAPYGQGHTDTQYF
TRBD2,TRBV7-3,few,CASSLHGRTNEQFF
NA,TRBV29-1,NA,CSVESGAKNIQYF